Listed below are T cell receptor beta chains from one sample, sequenced in a study of shared clonotypes between healthy human individuals. Sequenced by immunoSEQ multiplex PCR; TCRdb stores in-frame clones only, minus some. The data contain roughly 2,300,000 clones, roughly 92% of them singletons. Specimen: naive CD4+ T cells from PBMCs. The origin of the receptors is a man in his late teens or twenties in good health. Some clones in this sample may be carry-over from other donors' samples. CDR3s include the opening cysteine and the closing phenylalanine or tryptophan. Each record gives: CDR3 DNA, CDR3 protein, V gene, J gene, D gene, clone size, CDR3 length. A D gene is named only where the DNA matches it firmly. Some rows mark clone size as missing; the rest say once, few, many or name a class of expanded clone.

TGTGCCAGCAGGGATACTAGCGGAGAGCAGTACTTC,CASRDTSGEQYF,TRBV2,TRBJ2-7,TRBD2,once,12
TGTGCCAGCAGCGTAGTAAGCGGGAGCAACGGGGAGCTGTTTTTT,CASSVVSGSNGELFF,TRBV9,TRBJ2-2,TRBD2,-,15
TGTGCCAGCAGTTTTGCGGGTTTGGGTAAGAACACTGAAGCTTTCTTT,CASSFAGLGKNTEAFF,TRBV28,TRBJ1-1,-,once,16
TGTGCCAGCAGCCTCCGGGGGGACAGCCTAGCCAAAAACATTCAGTACTTC,CASSLRGDSLAKNIQYF,TRBV9,TRBJ2-4,-,-,17
TGCGCCAGCAGCCAACTAGGACCCCTTAATGAAAAACTGTTTTTT,CASSQLGPLNEKLFF,TRBV4-1,TRBJ1-4,-,once,15
TGTGCCAGTAGTATAGGTTTCGGGCAGGGGACCACTGAAGCTTTCTTT,CASSIGFGQGTTEAFF,TRBV19,TRBJ1-1,-,-,16
TGTGCCAGCAGTCAAGGTGGGACAGGGGTGAGTCGGCAGTACTTC,CASSQGGTGVSRQYF,TRBV11-2,TRBJ2-7,TRBD1,-,15
TGTGCCAGCAGTTATCCCGGGACAGGGGAAAGGGGCTACACCTTC,CASSYPGTGERGYTF,TRBV6-9,TRBJ1-2,TRBD1,-,15
TGTGCCAGCAGTTTACTGGTCAGCTATAGCAATCAGCCCCAGCATTTT,CASSLLVSYSNQPQHF,TRBV28,TRBJ1-5,-,-,16
TGTGCCAGCAGCCAAAAGCTTTGGGTGAACACTGAAGCTTTCTTT,CASSQKLWVNTEAFF,TRBV14,TRBJ1-1,-,-,15
TGTGCCAGCTCACCGAGGGTTGGTCAGCCCCAGCATTTT,CASSPRVGQPQHF,TRBV25-1,TRBJ1-5,-,-,13
TGTGCCAGCAGTGAAGGAGGGGGCGGCAACATTCAGTACTTC,CASSEGGGGNIQYF,TRBV6-1,TRBJ2-4,TRBD1,-,14
TGTGCCAGCAGCCAAAGGGACCGAGCAGAGACCCAGTACTTC,CASSQRDRAETQYF,TRBV7-2,TRBJ2-5,-,-,14
TGTGCCAGCAGCCCCGGGAGCCGCACAGATACGCAGTATTTT,CASSPGSRTDTQYF,TRBV7-7,TRBJ2-3,-,-,14
TGTGCCAGCAGTTATGGATTTTCCTACGAGCAGTACTTC,CASSYGFSYEQYF,TRBV6-5,TRBJ2-7,-,-,13
TGTGCCAGCAGTTTATTGGTCGTGGTTCGGCAGGGGGCGTACGAGCAGTACTTC,CASSLLVVVRQGAYEQYF,TRBV28,TRBJ2-7,TRBD1,-,18
TGCAGCGTTAAAAGAGACAGGGGGACTGAAGCTTTCTTT,CSVKRDRGTEAFF,TRBV29-1,TRBJ1-1,TRBD1,few,13
TGTGCCAGCAGCACGGCCGCAGGGCGGGAGGAGACCCAGTACTTC,CASSTAAGREETQYF,TRBV2,TRBJ2-5,TRBD2,-,15
TGTGCCAGCACCCGACTAGCGGGAGTTCGAGAGACCCAGTACTTC,CASTRLAGVRETQYF,TRBV6-5,TRBJ2-5,TRBD2,-,15
TGTGCCAGCATCCGGACTAGCGGGAACTGGTACGAGCAGTACTTC,CASIRTSGNWYEQYF,TRBV6-5,TRBJ2-7,TRBD2,-,15
TGTGCCAGCAGTCCCGCCGGGACAGGGTCCGACTATGGCTACACCTTC,CASSPAGTGSDYGYTF,TRBV28,TRBJ1-2,TRBD1,-,16
TGTGCCAGCAGCCCCGGTACGACCAAAAACATTCAGTACTTC,CASSPGTTKNIQYF,TRBV7-2,TRBJ2-4,-,-,14
TGTGCCAGCAGCGAGGGGACAGTAAACACCGGGGAGCTGTTTTTT,CASSEGTVNTGELFF,TRBV9,TRBJ2-2,TRBD1,once,15
TGCGCCAGCAGCTTGGTAGCGGGAGGTCGCGAGCAGTACTTC,CASSLVAGGREQYF,TRBV5-1,TRBJ2-7,TRBD2,-,14
TGTGCCAGCAGCCCCCGGTCGGCTAGCGGGACCTACGAGCAGTACTTC,CASSPRSASGTYEQYF,TRBV11-2,TRBJ2-7,TRBD2,-,16
TGTGCCAGCATTATCCGGGGGTGGAACACCGGGGAGCTGTTTTTT,CASIIRGWNTGELFF,TRBV28,TRBJ2-2,-,-,15
TGCGCCAGCAGCTTGGGGCCGGGACAGGGGGATGTTAGCAATCAGCCCCAGCATTTT,CASSLGPGQGDVSNQPQHF,TRBV5-1,TRBJ1-5,TRBD1,-,19
TGTGCCAGCAGTCACGGCTGGTCCGGGGAGCTGTTTTTT,CASSHGWSGELFF,TRBV28,TRBJ2-2,-,-,13
TGTGCCTCGACCCCCCGGCAGGGGGGAAACACCATATATTTT,CASTPRQGGNTIYF,TRBV30,TRBJ1-3,-,-,14
TGTGCCAGCAGCTTGACAGGGGTGAATAACTATGGCTACACCTTC,CASSLTGVNNYGYTF,TRBV7-3,TRBJ1-2,TRBD1,-,15
TGTGCCAGCAGCCCCAGGACATTTACCGGGGAGCTGTTTTTT,CASSPRTFTGELFF,TRBV7-2,TRBJ2-2,-,-,14
TGTGCCAGCAGTTTAAAGGGACTCAGGACAGCAAGCGACACTGAAGCTTTCTTT,CASSLKGLRTASDTEAFF,TRBV27,TRBJ1-1,-,-,18
TGTGCCAGCAGCTCCCTAACTTCTAGCCCCTACGAGCAGTACTTC,CASSSLTSSPYEQYF,TRBV7-2,TRBJ2-7,-,-,15
TGTGCCAGCAGTCAGGAAGGGTGGGGCTACGAGCAGTACTTC,CASSQEGWGYEQYF,TRBV6-4,TRBJ2-7,-,-,14
TGTGCCAGCAGCTTAGCCGGGGACAGGGTGGACGAGCAGTACTTC,CASSLAGDRVDEQYF,TRBV7-6,TRBJ2-7,TRBD1,once,15
TGTGCCAGCAGTTTATGGGGGGAAAGGGGAATTGAAGCTTTCTTT,CASSLWGERGIEAFF,TRBV28,TRBJ1-1,-,-,15
TGTGCCATCAGCGGGGGGGGAGCCGGGGAGCTGTTTTTT,CAISGGGAGELFF,TRBV10-3,TRBJ2-2,TRBD2,-,13
TGCGCCAGCAGGGATGGGACAGGGGGAAGGACTGAAGCTTTCTTT,CASRDGTGGRTEAFF,TRBV5-1,TRBJ1-1,TRBD1,-,15
TGTGCCAGTAGTCCCAGGCGGACAGCTCCTAACTATGGCTACACCTTC,CASSPRRTAPNYGYTF,TRBV19,TRBJ1-2,-,-,16
TGTGCCAGCAGAGAGGCGGTGAGCTCCTACGAGCAGTACTTC,CASREAVSSYEQYF,TRBV28,TRBJ2-7,-,-,14
TGTGCCAGCCGGGGGGTCCTCTCTGGAAACACCATATATTTT,CASRGVLSGNTIYF,TRBV6-5,TRBJ1-3,-,-,14
TGTGCCAGCAGCACCGACCCCGCGCGAAATACGCAGTATTTT,CASSTDPARNTQYF,TRBV7-2,TRBJ2-3,-,-,14
TGTGCCAGCAGCTTCCCGACAGGGAACAATGAGCAGTTCTTC,CASSFPTGNNEQFF,TRBV7-2,TRBJ2-1,TRBD1,-,14
TGTGCCAGCTCACCGGGACACCGGGGCTACACCTTC,CASSPGHRGYTF,TRBV18,TRBJ1-2,-,-,12
TGTGCCAGCAGCTCCCGTATCGGGGACACCACAGATACGCAGTATTTT,CASSSRIGDTTDTQYF,TRBV13,TRBJ2-3,-,-,16